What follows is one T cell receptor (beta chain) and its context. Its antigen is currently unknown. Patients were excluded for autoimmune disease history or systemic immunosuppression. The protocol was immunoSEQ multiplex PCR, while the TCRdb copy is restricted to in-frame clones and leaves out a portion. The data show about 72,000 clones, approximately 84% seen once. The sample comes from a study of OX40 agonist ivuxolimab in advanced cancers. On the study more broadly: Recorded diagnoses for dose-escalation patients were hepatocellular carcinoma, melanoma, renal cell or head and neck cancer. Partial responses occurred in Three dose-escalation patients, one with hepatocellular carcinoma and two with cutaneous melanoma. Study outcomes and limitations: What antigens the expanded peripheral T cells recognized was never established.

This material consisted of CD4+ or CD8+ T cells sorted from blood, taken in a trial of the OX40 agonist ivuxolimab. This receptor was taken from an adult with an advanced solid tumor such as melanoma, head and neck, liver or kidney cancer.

The CDR3 nucleotides read TGTGCCAGCAGTTACTCGACAGGGAACACTGAAGCTTTCTTT. Encoded protein: CASSYSTGNTEAFF. The chain combines TRBV6-5 with TRBJ1-1; D is perhaps TRBD1 (6 bases). The CDR3 loop spans 14 amino acids. Germline V gives CDR1 MNHEY, CDR2 SVGAGI. The ends were cut back, 0 bases at V and 1 base at J, with 6 bases in the middle.